This TCR beta chain was recovered during a study of T cell responses to AZD1222 COVID-19 vaccine. On this clone: The antigen is unknown.

Study-wide results and limits: Once two AZD1222 doses were given, Spike-specific TCR breadth and depth went up.

Using immunoSEQ multiplex PCR, the repertoire was profiled, and TCRdb retains in-frame clones only, with some absent. The repertoire holds around 170,000 clones, around nine tenths seen once, with roughly 1.6% in the top ten. V lost 5 bases, J lost 5 bases, and 9 bases stayed unmatched. The CDR3 is 14 residues long. Germline V CDR1 and CDR2: SGHTA, FQGTGA. The V gene is TRBV7-3, the J gene TRBJ2-7; 7 bases are a match to TRBD1. The clonotype comes from an adult in good health. The source material was peripheral blood, sampled on day 0 of AZD1222 vaccination. CDR3 nucleotides: TGTGCCAGCAGCATGACAGGGATGGTCGACGAGCAGTACTTC. Amino acids: CASSMTGMVDEQYF.